A single sample gave rise to the 16 T cell receptor beta chains below, sequenced in a study of T cells in localized non-small cell lung cancer. Only in-frame clones appear in the TCRdb table, and some are missing; sequencing was by immunoSEQ multiplex PCR. The data show fewer than 40,000 clones, 88% seen once. Sequenced material: peripheral blood mononuclear cells, taken before any cancer treatment. The receptors here all came from a woman between 40 and 69 years old with stage III lung adenocarcinoma.

The rearrangement links TRBV15 to TRBJ2-2; D might be TRBD1 (6 bases). Trimming cost V 0 bases and J 3 bases, with 14 bases left between them. The germline CDR1 and CDR2 sequences are LNHNV and YYDKDF (reference sequence). This CDR3 region has 17 residues. The CDR3 loop is CATSRDLKQGDTGELFF. The DNA of the CDR3 is TGTGCCACCAGCAGAGATTTAAAACAGGGCGACACCGGGGAGCTGTTTTTT. Full variable domain (missing parts from reference TRBV15 and TRBJ2-2): DAMVIQNPRYQVTQFGKPVTLSCSQTLNHNVMYWYQQKSSQAPKLLFHYYDKDFNNEADTPDNFQSRRPNTSFCFLDIRSPGLGDTAMYLCATSRDLKQGDTGELFFGEGSRLTVL.

The chain couples TRBV7-2 to TRBJ2-2, with TRBD1 matching 8 bases. The CDR3 extends over 14 amino acids. The V gene's germline CDR1 is SGHTA and CDR2 FQGNSA. V lost 3 bases, J lost 8 bases, and 5 bases stayed unmatched. This CDR3 reads CASSFQRQGGELFF. For the CDR3, the DNA is TGTGCCAGCAGCTTCCAGCGACAGGGGGGGGAGCTGTTTTTT.

The rearrangement uses TRBV9 and TRBJ1-4, with D possibly matching TRBD1 (6 bases). Germline values: CDR1 SGDLS, CDR2 YYNGEE. V was trimmed by 5 bases and J by 8 bases, leaving 13 bases between them. This CDR3 comprises 13 residues. The CDR3 region is CASSPGGREKLFF. CDR3 nucleotide sequence: TGTGCCAGCAGTCCCGGGGGGCGGGAAAAACTGTTTTTT.

The chain links TRBV11-3 to TRBJ2-7; TRBD1 aligns across 11 bases. Germline loops: CDR1 SGHNT, CDR2 YENEEA. CDR3 size: 15 residues. Trimming at V came to 5 bases and at J to 5 bases, leaving 8 bases not matched to a gene. The CDR3 sequence is CASSRSPGQGDEQYF. The CDR3 bases are TGTGCCAGCAGCCGGTCACCGGGACAGGGGGACGAGCAGTACTTC.

The genes are TRBV4-1 and TRBJ2-7, with TRBD2 matching over 9 bases. The CDR3 loop spans 15 amino acids. Germline CDR1 and CDR2: MGHRA and YSYEKL. With 1 base clipped from V and 5 bases from J, the junction kept 6 bases outside the gene matches. Here the CDR3 DNA reads TGCGCCAGCAGCCAAGTTAGCGGGAGAATCCACGAGCAGTACTTC. The encoded protein is CASSQVSGRIHEQYF.

The chain combines TRBV30 with TRBJ1-1; 10 bases line up with TRBD1. The CDR3 runs to 14 residues. From germline, CDR1 is GTSNPN and CDR2 SVGIG (reference sequence). J lost 4 bases, V lost 3 bases, and 5 bases had no gene match. The CDR3 DNA reads TGTGCCTGGAGCCCCGACAGGGGGCCCACTGAAGCTTTCTTT. This translates into CAWSPDRGPTEAFF.

This sequence joins TRBV13 and TRBJ1-1; 11 bases match TRBD1. The CDR3 has 15 residues. In germline, CDR1 is PRHDT, CDR2 FYEKMQ (reference sequence). V was pared by 2 bases and J by 4 bases, with 3 bases of the junction left unmatched. This CDR3 reads CASSLRGTGGTEAFF. CDR3 DNA: TGTGCCAGCAGCTTAAGGGGGACAGGGGGCACTGAAGCTTTCTTT.

The sample holds one count of this clone. V and J are TRBV9 and TRBJ2-2; D gene ambiguous. The CDR3 loop spans 16 amino acids. CDR1 SGDLS and CDR2 YYNGEE come from the germline V gene. V was cut by 3 bases and J by 4 bases, with 16 bases left in between. The CDR3 nucleotides read TGTGCCAGCAGCGCAGTACTTCCCCTATTCACCGGGGAGCTGTTTTTT. It is translated as CASSAVLPLFTGELFF. The variable domain in full, with the rest retrieved from reference TRBV9 and TRBJ2-2, is DSGVTQTPKHLITATGQRVTLRCSPRSGDLSVYWYQQSLDQGLQFLIQYYNGEERAKGNILERFSAQQFPDLHSELNLSSLELGDSALYFCASSAVLPLFTGELFFGEGSRLTVL.

The gene calls are TRBV2 and TRBJ1-1; D not resolved. The CDR3 spans 13 residues. Germline V gene data show CDR1 as SNHLY and CDR2 as FYNNEI. Trimming pared 7 bases from V and 1 base from J, leaving 10 bases between. CDR3 loop: CASIKDTNTEAFF. The DNA of the CDR3 is TGTGCCAGCATCAAAGACACGAACACTGAAGCTTTCTTT.

The chain couples TRBV6-5 to TRBJ1-4; D possibly corresponds to TRBD1 (5 bases). CDR3 length: 13 amino acids. The V and J ends lost 6 bases and 8 bases respectively, with 13 bases between them. Germline V gene data show CDR1 as MNHEY and CDR2 as SVGAGI. In DNA, the CDR3 is TGTGCCAGCAGGGTTCAGGGCGAGGAAAAACTGTTTTTT. Amino acid sequence: CASRVQGEEKLFF.

The chain employs TRBV4-3 and TRBJ1-4; D gene uncertain. The V end lost 0 bases, the J end lost 5 bases, and 13 bases lay between the germline ends. The germline gives CDR1 LGHNA, CDR2 YSLEER. CDR3 length: 16 residues. This CDR3 is CASSQDLTTKNEKLFF. CDR3 bases: TGCGCCAGCAGCCAAGATCTAACGACGAAAAATGAAAAACTGTTTTTT.

The rearrangement uses TRBV4-1 and TRBJ2-7; TRBD2 matches at 14 bases. Germline loops: CDR1 MGHRA, CDR2 YSYEKL. The CDR3 extends over 15 amino acids. J was trimmed by 5 bases and V by 6 bases; bases with no gene match: 6. CDR3 residues: CASRRGTSGGNEQYF. CDR3 coding DNA: TGCGCCAGCAGACGAGGGACTAGCGGGGGAAACGAGCAGTACTTC.

The chain uses TRBV5-6 and TRBJ2-7, with TRBD1 identical over 9 bases. Germline V gene sequence: CDR1 SGHDT, CDR2 YYEEEE. CDR3 length: 13 amino acids. Trimming took 7 bases from V and 6 from J; bases not matched to a gene: 8. The CDR3 bases are TGTGCCAGCGGCCGGGACAGGGCGGGCGAGCAGTACTTC. Residues: CASGRDRAGEQYF.

This chain links TRBV6-6 with TRBJ1-2; no definite D call. The CDR3 has 13 amino acids. Germline V gene data show CDR1 as MNHNY and CDR2 as SVGAGI (reference sequence). The V gene lost 2 bases and the J gene lost 8 bases, with 12 bases spanning the gap. The CDR3 coding sequence is TGTGCCAGCAGTTACGGACCCGCCGAGGGCTACACCTTC. It is translated as CASSYGPAEGYTF.

A single count supports this clone. V is TRBV28 and J is TRBJ1-2; the match to TRBD1 covers 7 bases. Per the germline V gene, CDR1 is MDHEN and CDR2 is SYDVKM. Trimming removed 5 bases from V and 4 bases from J; junction bases left unmatched: 10. This CDR3 is built from 15 residues. The CDR3, as DNA: TGTGCCAGCAGTGAGGGGGGACAGAGCTCCTATGGCTACACCTTC. It is translated as CASSEGGQSSYGYTF.

V is TRBV5-1 and J is TRBJ2-3, with 9 bases lining up with TRBD1. The CDR3 is made up of 19 amino acids. Germline trimming cut 5 bases from V and 5 bases from J; bases unmatched to any gene: 21. CDR1 and CDR2 from the germline V gene are SGHRS and YFSETQ. The CDR3 region has the DNA TGCGCCAGCAGGATGGGGACAGGGATTAGGGGAGGGCCGAAAGATACGCAGTATTTT. It codes for CASRMGTGIRGGPKDTQYF.